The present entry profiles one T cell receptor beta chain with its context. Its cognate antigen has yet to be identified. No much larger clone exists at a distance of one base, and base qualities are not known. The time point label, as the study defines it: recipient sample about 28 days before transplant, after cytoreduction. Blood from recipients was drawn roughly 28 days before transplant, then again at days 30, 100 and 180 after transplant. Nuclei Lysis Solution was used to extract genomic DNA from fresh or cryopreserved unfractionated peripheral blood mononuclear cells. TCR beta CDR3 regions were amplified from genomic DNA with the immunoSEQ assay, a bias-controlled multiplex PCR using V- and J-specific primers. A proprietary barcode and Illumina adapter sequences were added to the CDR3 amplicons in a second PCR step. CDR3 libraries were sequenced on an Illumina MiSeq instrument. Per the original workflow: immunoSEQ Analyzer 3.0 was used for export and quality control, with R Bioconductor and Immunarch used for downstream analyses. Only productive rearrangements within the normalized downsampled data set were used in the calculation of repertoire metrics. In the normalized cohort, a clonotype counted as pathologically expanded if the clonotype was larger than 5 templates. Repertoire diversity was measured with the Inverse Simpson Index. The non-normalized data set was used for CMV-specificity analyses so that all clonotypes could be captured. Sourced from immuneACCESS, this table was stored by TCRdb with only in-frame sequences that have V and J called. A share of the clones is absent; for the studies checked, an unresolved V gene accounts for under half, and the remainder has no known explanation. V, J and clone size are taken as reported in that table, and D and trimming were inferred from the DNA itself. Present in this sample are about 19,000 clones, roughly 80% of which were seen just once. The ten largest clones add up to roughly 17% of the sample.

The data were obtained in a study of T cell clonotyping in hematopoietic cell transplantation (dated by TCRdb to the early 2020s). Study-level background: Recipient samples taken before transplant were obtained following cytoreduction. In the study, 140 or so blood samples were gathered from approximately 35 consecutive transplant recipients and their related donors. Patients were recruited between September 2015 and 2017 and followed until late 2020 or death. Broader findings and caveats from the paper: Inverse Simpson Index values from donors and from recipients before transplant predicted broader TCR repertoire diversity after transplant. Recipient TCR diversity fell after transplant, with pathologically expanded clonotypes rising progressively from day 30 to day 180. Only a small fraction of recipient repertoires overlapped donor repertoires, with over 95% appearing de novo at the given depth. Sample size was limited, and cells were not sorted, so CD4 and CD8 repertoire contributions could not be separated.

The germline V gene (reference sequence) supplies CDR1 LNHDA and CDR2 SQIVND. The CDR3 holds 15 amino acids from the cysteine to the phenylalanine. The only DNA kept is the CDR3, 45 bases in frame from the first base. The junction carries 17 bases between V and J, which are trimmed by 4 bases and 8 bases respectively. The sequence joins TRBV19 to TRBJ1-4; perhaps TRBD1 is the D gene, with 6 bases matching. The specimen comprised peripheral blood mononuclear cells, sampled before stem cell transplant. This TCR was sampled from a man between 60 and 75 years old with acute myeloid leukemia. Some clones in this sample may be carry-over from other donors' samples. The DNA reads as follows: TGTGCCAGTAGTACCCCACAGACAGGAGGGGAAAAACTGTTTTTT. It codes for CASSTPQTGGEKLFF.